This TCR beta chain was sequenced for a study of OX40 agonist ivuxolimab in advanced cancers. Across the whole study: Dose-escalation patients had hepatocellular carcinoma, melanoma, renal cell or head and neck cancer. Subjects had a mean age of roughly 60 years, with a range of 23 to 79; approximately 83% were male.

Baseline was the first blood sampling point, followed by cycle 4 day 1 and cycle 7 day 1. The study, taken as a whole, reports: At 0.1 to 3.0 mg/kg, clonal expansion of CD4+ and CD8+ blood T cells had occurred by week 6.

On this clone: The target antigen is unknown.

TCRdb's table, derived via immunoSEQ multiplex PCR, lists solely in-frame clones and lacks some. The profile shows 60,000 to 90,000 clones, roughly 77% of them singletons. The CDR3 runs to 13 residues. CDR1 SGHDT and CDR2 YYEEEE come from the germline V gene. V lost 5 bases and J lost 5; bases outside the gene matches: 5. Material: CD4+ or CD8+ T cells sorted from blood, obtained in a trial of the OX40 agonist ivuxolimab. J is TRBJ2-5 and V is TRBV5-6; 8 positions agree with TRBD2. The clonotype comes from an adult with an advanced solid tumor such as melanoma, head and neck, liver or kidney cancer. DNA for the CDR3: TGTGCCAGCAGTCAAGCGGGGGAGGAGACCCAGTACTTC. Its protein is CASSQAGEETQYF.